The present TCR beta chain was sequenced within a study of T-cell reconstitution after alpha-beta-depleted transplantation in children. Study-level points and caveats: About two months after transplant, alpha-beta T cells reportedly came from several hundred expanded graft clones. From surviving recipient T cells and thymic progenitors came the high day-60 TCRbeta diversity observed in some patients. It was newly produced T cells that mostly accounted for T-cell counts and diversity one year after transplant.

Germline V gives CDR1 MDHEN, CDR2 SYDVKM. The CDR3 runs 14 residues. V was shortened by 5 bases and J by 4 bases, with 11 bases between the two germline ends. Preparation of the TCRbeta library involved a method that used unique molecular identifiers. TCRdb passed the PCR reads through MiXCR, listing each CDR3 protein once. The sample has about 980,000 distinct CDR3 sequences, about 30% seen once; the top ten hold approximately 30%. This clonotype has a handful of counts. Its specificity is unknown. The sample in question was PBMCs, mostly from graft donor cells, obtained 360 days after TCRalphabeta/CD19-depleted stem cell transplant. The receptor's source is a boy under two years old who had a stem cell transplant for SCID, so the T cells may come from the graft donor. This chain connects TRBV28 to TRBJ2-2; tentatively, D is TRBD1 or TRBD2 (5 bases each). CDR3: CASSPWDGTGELFF. The CDR3 DNA is TGTGCCAGCAGTCCATGGGACGGCACCGGGGAGCTGTTTTTT.